Below, 11 T cell receptor beta chains from the same sample are listed, as sequenced in a study of T cell repertoires in cytomegalovirus infection. TCRdb independently ran MiXCR on the reads; one entry per CDR3 protein. Seen here are 650,000 to 850,000 distinct CDR3 sequences, 25% to 30% observed once, and the top ten hold roughly 14%. These receptors' antigens are unknown. This specimen was cultured CD8+ T cells from PBMCs, taken from culture after CMV antigen stimulation. These receptors were obtained from a human donor in good health (CMV status not recorded). Some clones in this sample may be carry-over from other donors' samples.

This clonotype was detected ten times or more. This sequence joins TRBV12-3 or TRBV12-4 and TRBJ2-2; no definite D call. Trimming cost V 2 bases and J 6 bases, with 13 bases left between them. CDR3 size: 15 residues. The CDR3 loop is CASSLLWTPAGELFF. In DNA, the CDR3 is TGTGCCAGCAGTTTACTTTGGACCCCAGCCGGGGAGCTGTTTTTT.

As concerns this clonotype: The germline gene is not matched at one end of the junction; a read error may be the cause. The chain employs TRBV9 and TRBJ2-7; 8 bases are shared with TRBD1. CDR1 is SGDLS, CDR2 YYNGEE, per germline. The CDR3 extends over 14 amino acids. The chain's CDR3 is CASSVAGGPYVQYF. The CDR3 DNA reads as TGTGCCAGCAGCGTGGCAGGGGGCCCCTACGTGCAGTACTTC.

On this clonotype: A read error may explain this, as a much larger clone is one base away. The chain combines TRBV7-2 with TRBJ2-5; D not certain. CDR1 is SGHTA, CDR2 FQGNSA, per germline. The CDR3 extends over 14 amino acids. In DNA form, the CDR3 reads TGTGCCAGCAGCTTGGGCGGAACTCAAGGGACCCAGTACTTC. Translation gives CASSLGGTQGTQYF.

This clonotype was detected many times. The chain employs TRBV3-1 and TRBJ2-5, with D tentatively TRBD1 (6 bases). Trimming left V 4 bases short and J 5 bases short, with 11 bases between. The CDR3 is made up of 13 amino acids. Germline V CDR1 and CDR2: LGHDT, YNNKEL (reference sequence). As DNA, the CDR3 is TGTGCCAGCAGCCCCAGGGGATGGGAGACCCAGTACTTC. Translation gives CASSPRGWETQYF.

This clonotype appeared a single time. The rearrangement uses TRBV7-6 and TRBJ2-3; 7 nucleotides agree with TRBD1. Germline V gene lookup returns CDR1 SGHVS and CDR2 FNYEAQ. This CDR3 is 16 amino acids long. Trimming took 8 bases from V and 2 from J; bases not matched to a gene: 13. This CDR3 reads CASGARRGTATDTQYF. CDR3 DNA sequence: TGTGCCAGCGGGGCCCGCAGGGGGACCGCCACAGATACGCAGTATTTT.

This clonotype was seen only a few times. This chain links TRBV6-1 with TRBJ1-5; D is unresolved. With 8 bases removed from V and 2 bases from J, the gap between germline ends came to 13 bases. Germline CDR1 is MNHNS and CDR2 is SASEGT. CDR3 length equals 14 residues. CDR3 nucleotides: TGTGCCAGCCGAGGGTCGGGAGGCAATCAGCCCCAGCATTTT. Translation: CASRGSGGNQPQHF.

This chain joins TRBV28 and TRBJ2-7, with 13 nucleotides matching TRBD2. The CDR3 has 15 residues. The ends lost 6 bases at V and 3 bases at J; junction bases unmatched: 5. The V gene's germline CDR1 is MDHEN and CDR2 SYDVKM. The CDR3 protein is CASRQGLAGYYEQYV. CDR3 DNA sequence: TGTGCCAGCAGACAGGGACTAGCGGGGTACTACGAGCAGTACGTC.

This clonotype was counted a few times. CDR3 DNA sequence: TGTGCCAGCAGCCCCCAATTGTGGGGGGGCTTTGAGCAGTTCTTC. Its protein product is CASSPQLWGGFEQFF. The chain carries TRBV5-5 and TRBJ2-1; D is possibly TRBD2 (7 bases). CDR3 size: 15 residues. Germline CDR1 SGHKS, CDR2 YYEKEE (reference sequence). V was clipped by 4 bases and J by 9 bases, with 20 bases between them.

The chain couples TRBV29-1 to TRBJ2-2, with 10 positions matching TRBD1. The CDR3 has 16 residues. The junction had 7 bases not matched to a gene; V was cut back by 3 bases and J by 3 bases. In germline, CDR1 is SQVTM, CDR2 ANQGSEA. The chain's CDR3 is CSVEDPGQGDTGELFF. The CDR3 nucleotides are TGCAGCGTTGAGGACCCAGGACAGGGGGACACCGGGGAGCTGTTTTTT.

The CDR3 here is CASSVQPSGMVETQYF. In DNA, the CDR3 is TGTGCCAGCAGCGTACAACCGTCCGGGATGGTTGAGACCCAGTACTTC. The rearrangement uses TRBV7-3 and TRBJ2-5, with D possibly TRBD2 on 5 matching bases. Trimming removed 5 bases at V and 5 bases at J, with 21 bases between. The CDR3 totals 16 residues. From germline, CDR1 is SGHTA and CDR2 FQGTGA.

The chain links TRBV25-1 to TRBJ2-1; 10 bases agree with TRBD1. The CDR3 extends over 15 amino acids. J was trimmed by 9 bases and V by 7 bases; bases with no gene match: 12. Germline V gene sequence: CDR1 MGHDK, CDR2 SYGVNS. The CDR3 here is CASTGTRDRGFEQFF. The CDR3, as DNA: TGTGCCAGCACCGGAACGCGGGACAGGGGATTTGAGCAGTTCTTC.